This TCR beta chain derives from a study of response to subunit inactivated influenza vaccine. The CDR3 runs to 16 residues. Germline V gene data show CDR1 as LGHNA and CDR2 as YNFKEQ. With V trimmed by 0 bases and J by 7 bases, 7 bases remained unmatched. TCRdb re-derived calls from the RT-PCR reads in MiXCR, one entry per CDR3 protein. The sample lists hundreds of thousands of distinct CDR3 sequences; roughly 15% were seen once. This clonotype was seen a few times. The antigen is not known. Study-level findings and limits: That few new T cells are recruited by each seasonal influenza vaccination was the authors' suggestion.

The rearrangement links TRBV4-2 to TRBJ2-1, with 9 bases fitting TRBD2. Sequenced here: PBMCs from blood, sampled roughly 15 days before vaccination. This TCR derives from a middle-aged man who received an inactivated influenza vaccine. CDR3: CASSQDPGSGGNEQFF. The CDR3 bases are TGTGCCAGCAGCCAAGATCCGGGTAGCGGGGGTAATGAGCAGTTCTTC.